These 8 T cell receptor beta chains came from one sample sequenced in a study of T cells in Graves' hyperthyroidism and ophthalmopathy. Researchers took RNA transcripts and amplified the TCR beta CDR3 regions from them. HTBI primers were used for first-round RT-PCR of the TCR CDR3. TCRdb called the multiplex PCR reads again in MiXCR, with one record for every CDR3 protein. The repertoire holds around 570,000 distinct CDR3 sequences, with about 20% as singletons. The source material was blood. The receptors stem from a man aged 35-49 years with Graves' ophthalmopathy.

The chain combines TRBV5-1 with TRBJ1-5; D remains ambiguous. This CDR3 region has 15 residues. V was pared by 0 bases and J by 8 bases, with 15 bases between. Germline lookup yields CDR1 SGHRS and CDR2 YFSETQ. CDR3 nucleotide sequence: TGCGCCAGCAGCTTGGGGGCAGGTCCTGGTGAGCCCCAGCATTTT. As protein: CASSLGAGPGEPQHF.

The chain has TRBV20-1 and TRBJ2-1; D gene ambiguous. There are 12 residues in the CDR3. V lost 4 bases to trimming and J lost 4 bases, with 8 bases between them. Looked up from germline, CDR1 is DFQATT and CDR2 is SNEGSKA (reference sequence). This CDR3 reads CSATDGYNEQFF. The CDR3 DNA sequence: TGCAGTGCTACGGACGGGTACAATGAGCAGTTCTTC.

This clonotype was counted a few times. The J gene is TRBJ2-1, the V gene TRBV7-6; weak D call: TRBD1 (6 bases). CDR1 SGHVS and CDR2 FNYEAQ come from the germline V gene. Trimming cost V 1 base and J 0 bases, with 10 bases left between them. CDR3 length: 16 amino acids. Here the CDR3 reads CASSLGGTLSYNEQFF. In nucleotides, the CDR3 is TGTGCCAGCAGCTTAGGGGGGACACTCTCCTACAATGAGCAGTTCTTC.

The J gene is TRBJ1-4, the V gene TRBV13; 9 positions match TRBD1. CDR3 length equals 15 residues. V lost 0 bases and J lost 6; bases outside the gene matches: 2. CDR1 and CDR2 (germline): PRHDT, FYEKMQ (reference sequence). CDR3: CASSLGGTGHEKLFF. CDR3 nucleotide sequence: TGTGCCAGCAGCTTAGGTGGGACAGGGCATGAAAAACTGTTTTTT. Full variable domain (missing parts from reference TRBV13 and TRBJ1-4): AAGVIQSPRHLIKEKRETATLKCYPIPRHDTVYWYQQGPGQDPQFLISFYEKMQSDKGSIPDRFSAQQFSDYHSELNMSSLELGDSALYFCASSLGGTGHEKLFFGSGTQLSVL.

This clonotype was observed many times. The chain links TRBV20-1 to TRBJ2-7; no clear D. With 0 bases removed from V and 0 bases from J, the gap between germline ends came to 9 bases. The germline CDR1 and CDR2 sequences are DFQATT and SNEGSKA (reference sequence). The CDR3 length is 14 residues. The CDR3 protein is CSARDRGGSYEQYF. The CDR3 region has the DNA TGCAGTGCTAGAGATCGCGGTGGCTCCTACGAGCAGTACTTC.

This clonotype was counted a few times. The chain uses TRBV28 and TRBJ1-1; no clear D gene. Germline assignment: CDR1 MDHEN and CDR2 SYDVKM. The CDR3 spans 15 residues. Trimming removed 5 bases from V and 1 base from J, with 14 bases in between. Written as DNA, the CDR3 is TGTGCCAGCAGTCCCCCGGGAGGGCCGAACACTGAAGCTTTCTTT. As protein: CASSPPGGPNTEAFF.

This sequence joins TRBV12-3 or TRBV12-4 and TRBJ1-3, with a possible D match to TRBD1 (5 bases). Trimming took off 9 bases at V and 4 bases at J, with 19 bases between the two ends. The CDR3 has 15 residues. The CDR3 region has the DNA TGTGCCAGTCTCCCAGGGACCGCCCGGGGAAACACCATATATTTT. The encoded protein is CASLPGTARGNTIYF.

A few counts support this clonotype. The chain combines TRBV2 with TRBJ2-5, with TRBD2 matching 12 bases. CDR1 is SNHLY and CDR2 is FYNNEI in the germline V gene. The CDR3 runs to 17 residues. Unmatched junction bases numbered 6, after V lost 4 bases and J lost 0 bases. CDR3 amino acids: CASSGSRLAGDQETQYF. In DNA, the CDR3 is TGTGCCAGCAGTGGGTCCCGACTAGCGGGGGACCAAGAGACCCAGTACTTC.